A single sample is the source of the 9 T cell receptor beta chains below, sequenced in a study of T cell responses to AZD1222 COVID-19 vaccine. Some clones are missing from TCRdb's copy, which holds only in-frame ones; the method was immunoSEQ multiplex PCR. The sample shows about 150,000 clones, about nine tenths of them seen only once. The sequenced sample was peripheral blood, obtained on day 0 of AZD1222 vaccination. These receptors were collected from an adult in good health.

The CDR3 reads CASSTGTSDRGTQYF. In DNA, the CDR3 is TGCGCCAGCAGCACCGGGACTAGCGATCGAGGGACGCAGTATTTT. The chain is built from TRBV5-1 and TRBJ2-3, with 10 bases identical to TRBD2. Germline assignment: CDR1 SGHRS and CDR2 YFSETQ. J gave up 9 bases and V 4 bases, and 11 bases lay outside the gene matches. This CDR3 contains 15 residues.

The chain couples TRBV27 to TRBJ1-5, with a weak D call TRBD1 (6 bases). The germline V gene has CDR1 MNHEY and CDR2 SMNVEV (reference sequence). The CDR3 consists of 14 residues. V was shortened by 2 bases and J by 3 bases, with 8 bases between the two germline ends. This CDR3 is CASSLRDTNQPQHF. Here the CDR3 DNA reads TGTGCCAGCAGTTTACGGGACACCAATCAGCCCCAGCATTTT.

This chain uses TRBV25-1 with TRBJ2-5, with 11 bases that match TRBD1. Per germline, CDR1 MGHDK and CDR2 SYGVNS. Germline trimming cut 5 bases from V and 3 bases from J; bases unmatched to any gene: 11. The CDR3 is made up of 17 amino acids. CDR3 region: CASSTGTGGYIEETQYF. CDR3 coding DNA: TGTGCCAGCAGTACCGGGACAGGGGGTTATATAGAAGAGACCCAGTACTTC.

The chain carries TRBV6-5 and TRBJ1-1; tentatively, D is TRBD1 (5 bases). V shed 8 bases and J shed 4 bases, with 14 bases lying between them. Germline V gene lookup returns CDR1 MNHEY and CDR2 SVGAGI. The CDR3 sequence is 13 residues long. The DNA for the CDR3 is TGTGCCAGCGCGGACATTGTGAGCACTGAAGCTTTCTTT. Protein product: CASADIVSTEAFF.

This chain links TRBV7-9 with TRBJ1-1; D is uncertain. Trimming left V 1 base short and J 6 bases short, with 12 bases between. Germline V CDR1 and CDR2: SEHNR, FQNEAQ (reference sequence). The CDR3 runs to 14 residues. As DNA, the CDR3 is TGTGCCAGCAGCTTAGTTCTTAGTGGCGCTGAAGCTTTCTTT. It is translated as CASSLVLSGAEAFF.

The chain carries TRBV11-3 and TRBJ1-4, with TRBD1 matching 7 bases. V lost 1 base and J lost 7; bases outside the gene matches: 6. This CDR3 region has 15 residues. Germline loops: CDR1 SGHNT, CDR2 YENEEA. In nucleotides, the CDR3 is TGTGCCAGCAGCTTAGGACAGGGTGAAGGTGAAAAACTGTTTTTT. This translates into CASSLGQGEGEKLFF.

The gene calls are TRBV15 and TRBJ2-5; D is unresolved. This CDR3 is 13 amino acids long. Looked up from germline, CDR1 is LNHNV and CDR2 is YYDKDF (reference sequence). V dropped 0 bases and J dropped 5 bases, with 7 bases sitting between them. DNA for the CDR3: TGTGCCACCAGCAGAGATCGGCGGGAGACCCAGTACTTC. It yields the protein CATSRDRRETQYF.

This clone is a singleton in its sample. The rearrangement uses TRBV3-1 (or the pseudogene TRBV3-2) and TRBJ1-3, with D maybe TRBD1 (6 bases). This CDR3 has 16 residues. Germline values: CDR1 LGHDT, CDR2 YNNKEL (reference sequence). The V and J ends lost 4 bases and 1 base respectively, with 14 bases between them. In DNA form, the CDR3 reads TGTGCCAGCAGCCCCCCCGGACAGTTTTCTGGAAACACCATATATTTT. Protein sequence: CASSPPGQFSGNTIYF.

This clone was detected only a few times. The chain joins TRBV3-1 (or the pseudogene TRBV3-2) to TRBJ2-7; the match to TRBD1 covers 8 bases. There are 13 residues in the CDR3. Germline CDR1 is LGHDT and CDR2 is YNNKEL (reference sequence). V gave up 4 bases and J gave up 5 bases; unmatched junction bases: 4. Here the CDR3 reads CASSPRGLDEQYF. CDR3 coding DNA: TGTGCCAGCAGCCCCAGGGGGCTCGACGAGCAGTACTTC.